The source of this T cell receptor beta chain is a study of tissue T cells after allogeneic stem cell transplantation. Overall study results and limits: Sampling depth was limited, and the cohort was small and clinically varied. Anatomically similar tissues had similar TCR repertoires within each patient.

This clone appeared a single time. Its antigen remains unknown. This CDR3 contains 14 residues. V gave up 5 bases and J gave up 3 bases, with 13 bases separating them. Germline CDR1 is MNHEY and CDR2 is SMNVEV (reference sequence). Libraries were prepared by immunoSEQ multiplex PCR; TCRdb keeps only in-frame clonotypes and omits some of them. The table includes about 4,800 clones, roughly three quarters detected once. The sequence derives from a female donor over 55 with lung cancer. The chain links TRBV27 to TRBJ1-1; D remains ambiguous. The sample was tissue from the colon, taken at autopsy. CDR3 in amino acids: CASSAGLRHTEAFF. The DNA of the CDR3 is TGTGCCAGCAGTGCCGGACTGCGGCACACTGAAGCTTTCTTT.